Following are 28 T cell receptor beta chains from one sample sequenced in a study of cytomegalovirus exposure and HLA in healthy donors. The PCR had 60 Vbeta and 13 Jbeta primers. The repertoire was sequenced with immunoSEQ multiplex PCR; TCRdb's copy has only in-frame clones and lacks some. The sample includes about 170,000 clones, 79% of them seen just once. Sequencing was done on a sample of PBMCs. These TCRs come from a woman in her forties or fifties in good health and CMV-seronegative.

The chain carries TRBV18 and TRBJ1-2; D is ambiguous. The germline V gene has CDR1 KGHSH and CDR2 LQKENI. Trimming cost V 6 bases and J 6 bases, with 11 bases left between them. CDR3 length equals 12 residues. CDR3 sequence reads: CASSVSEDGYTF. CDR3 DNA sequence: TGTGCCAGCTCGGTATCGGAGGATGGCTACACCTTC. Complete variable domain (other parts from reference TRBV18 and TRBJ1-2): NAGVMQNPRHLVRRRGQEARLRCSPMKGHSHVYWYRQLPEEGLKFMVYLQKENIIDESGMPKERFSAEFPKEGPSILRIQQVVRGDSAAYFCASSVSEDGYTFGSGTRLTVV.

The rearrangement joins TRBV19 to TRBJ1-2; D unclear. The CDR3 consists of 11 residues. Germline V gene sequence: CDR1 LNHDA, CDR2 SQIVND (reference sequence). Trimming cost V 5 bases and J 8 bases, with 9 bases left between them. The CDR3 sequence: CASSYSGGYTF. The DNA of the CDR3 is TGTGCCAGTAGTTACTCCGGGGGCTACACCTTC.

The chain recombines TRBV6-5 with TRBJ2-2; 8 bases match TRBD2. J was trimmed by 2 bases and V by 5 bases; bases with no gene match: 7. Germline CDR1 is MNHEY and CDR2 is SVGAGI. This CDR3 has 16 amino acids. In DNA form, the CDR3 reads TGTGCCAGCAGTAACTTGGCGGGGGGTAACACCGGGGAGCTGTTTTTT. This encodes CASSNLAGGNTGELFF.

This rearrangement joins TRBV7-9 to TRBJ1-2; 8 nucleotides align to TRBD1. The CDR3 has 11 residues. Germline V gene sequence: CDR1 SEHNR, CDR2 FQNEAQ (reference sequence). CDR3 sequence (DNA): TGTGGAGTCGGACAGGGAGAAGGCTACACCTTC. It is translated as CGVGQGEGYTF.

Regarding this clone: Germline is not matched at one junction end, which may reflect a read error. V usage is TRBV7-9 and J usage is TRBJ2-7; TRBD1 might be the D (6 bases). This CDR3 region has 13 residues. Looked up from germline, CDR1 is SEHNR and CDR2 is FQNEAQ (reference sequence). CDR3 coding DNA: TGTTCCAGCAGCTCCGGACAGACCTACGAGCAGTACTTC. Amino acid sequence: CSSSSGQTYEQYF. The variable domain in full, with the rest retrieved from reference TRBV7-9 and TRBJ2-7, is DTGVSQNPRHKITKRGQNVTFRCDPISEHNRLYWYRQTLGQGPEFLTYFQNEAQLEKSRLLSDRFSAERPKGSFSTLEIQRTEQGDSAMYLCSSSSGQTYEQYFGPGTRLTVT.

This clone was detected only once. This chain links TRBV4-3 with TRBJ1-1; 7 bases match TRBD1. CDR1 is LGHNA, CDR2 YSLEER, per germline. CDR3 length: 14 residues. V lost 5 bases to trimming and J lost 7 bases; unmatched junction nucleotides: 10. The DNA for the CDR3 is TGCGCCAGCAGCATTCCGGGACAGTCTTTTGAAGCTTTCTTT. Protein sequence: CASSIPGQSFEAFF.

The DNA of the CDR3 is TGTGCCAGCAGTTACTCGTACCAGATCGGCTACACCTTC. Translation gives CASSYSYQIGYTF. The chain couples TRBV6-6 to TRBJ1-2; D not certain. CDR3 length: 13 residues. The V end lost 0 bases, the J end lost 8 bases, and 10 bases lay between the germline ends. CDR1 and CDR2 (germline): MNHNY, SVGAGI (reference sequence).

This clone has just one count. V and J are TRBV11-3 and TRBJ2-1, with 7 bases fitting TRBD1. The junction had 8 bases not matched to a gene; V was cut back by 2 bases and J by 7 bases. From germline, CDR1 is SGHNT and CDR2 YENEEA. The CDR3 has 15 residues. The CDR3 is CASSLRGLSRNEQFF. DNA of the CDR3: TGTGCCAGCAGCTTAAGGGGGCTTAGTAGAAATGAGCAGTTCTTC.

The chain is built from TRBV6-1 and TRBJ1-6; TRBD1 agrees at 8 bases. The V gene's germline CDR1 is MNHNS and CDR2 SASEGT. With 7 bases clipped from V and 7 bases from J, the junction kept 9 bases outside the gene matches. This CDR3 contains 15 residues. Here the CDR3 reads CASKETGAVNSPLHF. CDR3 bases: TGTGCCAGCAAGGAGACAGGGGCAGTAAATTCACCCCTCCACTTT.

The rearrangement uses TRBV19 and TRBJ2-7; no firm D call. The CDR3 is 14 residues long. Trimming removed 6 bases from V and 0 bases from J, with 12 bases in between. CDR1 and CDR2 from the germline V gene are LNHDA and SQIVND (reference sequence). This CDR3 reads CASRGYADSYEQYF. DNA of the CDR3: TGTGCCAGTAGAGGATATGCGGACTCCTACGAGCAGTACTTC.

The chain employs TRBV6-5 and TRBJ1-5; 11 nucleotides agree with TRBD1. In germline, CDR1 is MNHEY, CDR2 SVGAGI. V gave up 6 bases and J gave up 7 bases; unmatched junction bases: 5. This CDR3 has 14 amino acids. The CDR3 nucleotides read TGTGCCAGCAGCCGGACAGGGGGCCGGCAGCCCCAGCATTTT. This codes for CASSRTGGRQPQHF.

This clone has just one count. The chain carries TRBV5-1 and TRBJ2-5; 9 bases agree with TRBD2. With the DNA end fitting TRBJ2-7 better, the J assignment may be wrong. Germline CDR1 and CDR2: SGHRS and YFSETQ. There are 15 residues in the CDR3. In DNA, the CDR3 is TGCGCCAGCAGCCCACTAGCGGGTGACTCCTACGAGCAGTACTTC. Its translation is CASSPLAGDSYEQYF.

This clone has more than one count but fewer than ten. This rearrangement joins TRBV11-2 to TRBJ2-7, with D perhaps matching TRBD2 (5 bases). The CDR3 is made up of 14 amino acids. Trimming took off 4 bases at V and 3 bases at J, with 13 bases between the two ends. Per the germline V gene, CDR1 is SGHAT and CDR2 is FQNNGV. This CDR3 reads CASSSFTGDYEQYF. CDR3 nucleotides: TGTGCCAGCAGCTCATTCACCGGGGACTACGAGCAGTACTTC.

The chain recombines TRBV5-1 with TRBJ2-2, with a possible D match to TRBD1 (5 bases). The germline V gene encodes CDR1 SGHRS and CDR2 YFSETQ. The length of the CDR3 is 14 residues. The ends were cut back, 4 bases at V and 6 bases at J, with 13 bases in the middle. The CDR3 sequence is CASSTSGIPGELFF. CDR3 bases: TGCGCCAGCAGCACATCAGGGATCCCCGGGGAGCTGTTTTTT.

The chain is built from TRBV13 and TRBJ2-3, with 14 bases that match TRBD2. The V segment lost 5 bases and the J segment 6 bases; nucleotides outside the gene matches: 7. CDR3 length equals 16 residues. The germline V gene encodes CDR1 PRHDT and CDR2 FYEKMQ (reference sequence). The CDR3 region is CASSPGTSGSLDTQYF. DNA of the CDR3: TGTGCCAGCAGCCCGGGGACTAGCGGGAGTTTGGATACGCAGTATTTT.

This rearrangement joins TRBV28 to TRBJ1-4; possible D gene TRBD1, 6 bases. Germline V gene lookup returns CDR1 MDHEN and CDR2 SYDVKM. Trimming removed 2 bases at V and 13 bases at J, with 14 bases between. CDR3 size: 13 residues. The CDR3: CASSLQQGSRLFF. Here the CDR3 DNA reads TGTGCCAGCAGTTTACAACAGGGTAGTAGACTGTTTTTT.

This sequence joins TRBV4-3 and TRBJ2-3; 7 bases fit TRBD2. The CDR3 covers 18 residues. The V gene's germline CDR1 is LGHNA and CDR2 YSLEER. J gave up 2 bases and V 3 bases, and 14 bases lay outside the gene matches. In DNA form, the CDR3 reads TGCGCCAGCAGCCAGGCCGTTCGGACGCGGGGGACCACAGATACGCAGTATTTT. Residues: CASSQAVRTRGTTDTQYF.

This rearrangement joins TRBV6-5 to TRBJ1-5; D possibly corresponds to TRBD1 (5 bases). The germline V gene encodes CDR1 MNHEY and CDR2 SVGAGI. This CDR3 is built from 14 residues. V was clipped by 6 bases and J by 6 bases, with 15 bases between them. The CDR3 DNA sequence: TGTGCCAGCAGCCCCCGGTTGGGGGGTCAGCCCCAGCATTTT. Protein sequence: CASSPRLGGQPQHF.

V usage is TRBV7-2 and J usage is TRBJ2-3, with TRBD1 matching 7 bases. This CDR3 is built from 14 residues. V lost 4 bases, J lost 7 bases, and 8 bases stayed unmatched. Per the germline V gene, CDR1 is SGHTA and CDR2 is FQGNSA. The CDR3: CASSSGQQHHTQYF. The CDR3 region has the DNA TGTGCCAGCAGCTCGGGACAGCAGCACCATACGCAGTATTTT. Full variable domain (missing parts from reference TRBV7-2 and TRBJ2-3): GAGVSQSPSNKVTEKGKDVELRCDPISGHTALYWYRQSLGQGLEFLIYFQGNSAPDKSGLPSDRFSAERTGGSVSTLTIQRTQQEDSAVYLCASSSGQQHHTQYFGPGTRLTVL.

Comment on this clone: Relative to the germline gene, one junction end is altered; a read error may explain this. This specimen includes other DNA sequences encoding the same CDR3. The chain couples TRBV7-8 to TRBJ1-6; D call uncertain. Looked up from germline, CDR1 is SGHVS and CDR2 is FQNEAQ. The CDR3 contains 15 residues. CDR3 nucleotides: TGTGCCAGCAGCTTAGTGTCGGGAGATAATTCCCCCCTCCACTTT. Its protein product is CASSLVSGDNSPLHF.

The V and J genes are TRBV27 and TRBJ2-5; TRBD2 matches at 10 bases. The CDR3 loop spans 13 amino acids. Germline lookup yields CDR1 MNHEY and CDR2 SMNVEV (reference sequence). V shed 8 bases, J shed 5 bases, and the junction held 5 bases outside the gene matches. CDR3 residues: CASQLAGVETQYF. Here the CDR3 DNA reads TGTGCCAGCCAGCTAGCGGGAGTGGAGACCCAGTACTTC.

This clone was seen only once. V gene TRBV7-2 combines with J gene TRBJ2-7; D gene unclear. Trimming stripped 6 bases from V and 2 bases from J, with 14 bases between. Germline CDR1 reads SGHTA; CDR2 reads FQGNSA. The CDR3 runs to 14 residues. The CDR3 here is CASSDPSRPYEQYF. The DNA of the CDR3 is TGTGCCAGCAGTGACCCTAGTCGTCCCTACGAGCAGTACTTC. Filled out from reference TRBV7-2 and TRBJ2-7, the complete variable domain reads GAGVSQSPSNKVTEKGKDVELRCDPISGHTALYWYRQSLGQGLEFLIYFQGNSAPDKSGLPSDRFSAERTGGSVSTLTIQRTQQEDSAVYLCASSDPSRPYEQYFGPGTRLTVT.

This sequence joins TRBV6-6 and TRBJ1-1, with 8 bases that match TRBD1. The length of the CDR3 is 14 residues. J gave up 4 bases and V 2 bases, and 3 bases lay outside the gene matches. Germline V gives CDR1 MNHNY, CDR2 SVGAGI (reference sequence). The DNA for the CDR3 is TGTGCCAGCAGTTACCGACAGGGGAGCACTGAAGCTTTCTTT. This translates into CASSYRQGSTEAFF.

This sequence joins TRBV5-1 and TRBJ2-1; 9 bases match TRBD2. This CDR3 has 13 residues. Per the germline V gene, CDR1 is SGHRS and CDR2 is YFSETQ. Trimming removed 4 bases from V and 8 bases from J; junction bases left unmatched: 4. CDR3 DNA sequence: TGCGCCAGCAGCATGGGGACTAGCTATGAGCAGTTCTTC. Translation: CASSMGTSYEQFF.

The chain combines TRBV19 with TRBJ2-1; 9 bases align to TRBD1. This CDR3 contains 16 residues. Trimming cost V 3 bases and J 7 bases; bases outside gene matches: 10. CDR1 is LNHDA and CDR2 is SQIVND in the germline V gene (reference sequence). Written as DNA, the CDR3 is TGTGCCAGTAGTATTCAGTGGCGGGACAGGGTTAATGAGCAGTTCTTC. Translation gives CASSIQWRDRVNEQFF. The full variable domain, completed using reference TRBV19 and TRBJ2-1, is DGGITQSPKYLFRKEGQNVTLSCEQNLNHDAMYWYRQDPGQGLRLIYYSQIVNDFQKGDIAEGYSVSREKKESFPLTVTSAQKNPTAFYLCASSIQWRDRVNEQFFGPGTRLTVL.

This clone is a singleton in its sample. The chain's CDR3 is CASSLATVRYNEQFF. The CDR3 DNA reads as TGTGCCAGCAGCTTGGCCACAGTCCGCTACAATGAGCAGTTCTTC. The chain recombines TRBV5-8 with TRBJ2-1; no reliable D call. The CDR3 has 15 residues. V was shortened by 0 bases and J by 3 bases, with 10 bases between the two germline ends. CDR1 is SGHTS and CDR2 is YDEGEE in the germline V gene. Full variable domain (remainder filled in from reference TRBV5-8 and TRBJ2-1): EAGVTQSPTHLIKTRGQQATLRCSPISGHTSVYWYQQALGLGLQFLLWYDEGEERNRGNFPPRFSGRQFPNYSSELNVNALELEDSALYLCASSLATVRYNEQFFGPGTRLTVL.

The rearrangement links TRBV7-6 to TRBJ1-6; no reliable D call. Between the trimmed V and J ends, which lost 4 bases and 11 bases, there was a span of 15 bases. The CDR3 runs to 14 residues. CDR1 is SGHVS and CDR2 is FNYEAQ in the germline V gene. CDR3 DNA: TGTGCCAGCAGCTCAACCGCGCTCTTAGCACCCCTCCACTTT. Its translation is CASSSTALLAPLHF. Variable domain in full (rest from reference TRBV7-6 and TRBJ1-6): GAGVSQSPRYKVTKRGQDVALRCDPISGHVSLYWYRQALGQGPEFLTYFNYEAQQDKSGLPNDRFSAERPEGSISTLTIQRTEQRDSAMYRCASSSTALLAPLHFGNGTRLTVT.

V and J are TRBV28 and TRBJ2-5, with TRBD2 matching over 11 bases. V lost 5 bases and J lost 2; bases outside the gene matches: 7. Germline values: CDR1 MDHEN, CDR2 SYDVKM. The CDR3 runs to 16 residues. CDR3 sequence: CASSPDRTSGQETQYF. In nucleotides, the CDR3 is TGTGCCAGCAGTCCCGACCGGACTAGCGGGCAAGAGACCCAGTACTTC.